This passage covers 23 T cell receptor beta chains from one sample sequenced in a study of blood T cell repertoires in COVID-19. This table comes from immunoSEQ multiplex PCR, and its TCRdb copy is limited to in-frame clones, with some not included. This sample has 250,000 to 300,000 clones, with 85% to 90% found just once. The sample consisted of peripheral blood. These receptors originate from a woman aged 40-49 years who had recovered from COVID-19.

This sequence joins TRBV18 and TRBJ1-5; a possible D gene is TRBD1 (5 bases). Germline values: CDR1 KGHSH, CDR2 LQKENI. The V and J ends lost 2 bases and 0 bases respectively, with 11 bases between them. The CDR3 consists of 16 residues. The CDR3 nucleotides read TGTGCCAGCTCACCAGAGGGGACTGTTAGCAATCAGCCCCAGCATTTT. It specifies CASSPEGTVSNQPQHF.

The CDR3 DNA sequence: TGTGCCAGCCGGAAGGGGAGGGTTAGAAACACCGGGGAGCTGTTTTTT. As protein: CASRKGRVRNTGELFF. V and J are TRBV27 and TRBJ2-2, with 7 bases that match TRBD2. This CDR3 is built from 16 residues. Germline assignment: CDR1 MNHEY and CDR2 SMNVEV (reference sequence). V lost 8 bases to trimming and J lost 2 bases; unmatched junction nucleotides: 11.

The chain uses TRBV6-5 and TRBJ1-5, with no clear D. This CDR3 is built from 13 residues. V lost 8 bases, J lost 3 bases, and 11 bases lay in between. Germline V lookup: CDR1 MNHEY, CDR2 SVGAGI. CDR3 in DNA: TGTGCCAGCGTCAGATACAACAATCAGCCCCAGCATTTT. Its protein is CASVRYNNQPQHF.

V and J are TRBV2 and TRBJ2-5, with 7 nucleotides matching TRBD1. V shed 8 bases, J shed 4 bases, and the junction held 4 bases outside the gene matches. The CDR3 sequence is 12 residues long. Per germline, CDR1 SNHLY and CDR2 FYNNEI. CDR3 residues: CASADRAETQYF. The CDR3 nucleotides read TGTGCCAGCGCAGACAGGGCAGAGACCCAGTACTTC.

This sequence joins TRBV6-5 and TRBJ1-1, with D possibly being TRBD1 (6 bases). Germline CDR1 and CDR2: MNHEY and SVGAGI. Trimming cost V 7 bases and J 4 bases, with 16 bases left between them. The CDR3 has 14 amino acids. CDR3: CASTTLQQGTEAFF. As DNA, the CDR3 is TGTGCCAGCACCACCCTGCAACAGGGCACTGAAGCTTTCTTT.

This sequence joins TRBV3-1 (or the pseudogene TRBV3-2) and TRBJ2-2; TRBD2 aligns across 11 bases. With V trimmed by 0 bases and J by 5 bases, 5 bases remained unmatched. From germline, CDR1 is LGHDT and CDR2 YNNKEL (reference sequence). CDR3 length equals 17 residues. This chain's CDR3 is CASSQDSLAGGTGELFF. The CDR3 DNA sequence: TGTGCCAGCAGCCAAGATAGTCTAGCGGGAGGAACCGGGGAGCTGTTTTTT.

The chain recombines TRBV5-4 with TRBJ1-5; 10 bases line up with TRBD1. The germline gives CDR1 SGHNT, CDR2 YYREEE (reference sequence). J was trimmed by 7 bases and V by 3 bases; bases with no gene match: 4. The CDR3 loop spans 14 amino acids. The CDR3, as DNA: TGTGCCAGCAGCTCTGGACAGGGGGAGCAGCCCCAGCATTTT. This sequence encodes CASSSGQGEQPQHF. The full variable domain, with the rest looked up from reference TRBV5-4 and TRBJ1-5, is ETGVTQSPTHLIKTRGQQVTLRCSSQSGHNTVSWYQQALGQGPQFIFQYYREEENGRGNFPPRFSGLQFPNYSSELNVNALELDDSALYLCASSSGQGEQPQHFGDGTRLSIL.

The J gene is TRBJ1-5, the V gene TRBV4-2, with TRBD1 matching over 10 bases. V lost 3 bases, J lost 7 bases, and 12 bases stayed unmatched. Germline CDR1 reads LGHNA; CDR2 reads YNFKEQ. The CDR3 totals 17 residues. The CDR3 here is CASSQVPGQGSGQPQHF. CDR3 DNA: TGTGCCAGCAGCCAGGTCCCGGGACAGGGGTCCGGGCAGCCCCAGCATTTT.

The chain links TRBV27 to TRBJ2-7; 8 bases are a match to TRBD2. CDR1 MNHEY and CDR2 SMNVEV come from the germline V gene (reference sequence). This CDR3 has 15 amino acids. V gave up 5 bases and J gave up 0 bases; unmatched junction bases: 6. The CDR3 loop reads CASSPRRGGSYEQYV. The CDR3 DNA reads as TGTGCCAGCAGTCCCCGCCGGGGGGGCTCCTACGAGCAGTACGTC.

The rearrangement uses TRBV12-3 or TRBV12-4 and TRBJ1-3, with D possibly being TRBD1 (5 bases). This CDR3 region has 12 residues. Deletions cut 3 bases from V and 15 bases from J, with 15 bases between. Written as DNA, the CDR3 is TGTGCCAGCAGTTTGGGGCTTTCTGGAAAATATTTT. This gives the protein CASSLGLSGKYF.

Here the CDR3 DNA reads TGTGCCAGCAGACAGGGGAGCACTGAAGCTTTCTTT. It is translated as CASRQGSTEAFF. The rearrangement uses TRBV6-5 and TRBJ1-1; 7 bases align to TRBD1. Germline CDR1 and CDR2: MNHEY and SVGAGI. After removal of 6 bases from V and 4 bases from J, the junction contained 2 bases not matched to a gene. The CDR3 covers 12 residues.

The chain employs TRBV5-6 and TRBJ2-1; 7 bases map to TRBD1. Germline trimming cut 4 bases from V and 9 bases from J; bases unmatched to any gene: 13. The V gene's germline CDR1 is SGHDT and CDR2 YYEEEE. CDR3 length equals 15 residues. CDR3 nucleotide sequence: TGTGCCAGCAGCCGGTTTGAACAGGGGTTCGGTGAGCAGTTCTTC. Its translation is CASSRFEQGFGEQFF.

The chain employs TRBV30 and TRBJ1-2; no definite D call. The ends were cut back, 0 bases at V and 0 bases at J, with 8 bases in the middle. Germline values: CDR1 GTSNPN, CDR2 SVGIG (reference sequence). CDR3 size: 14 residues. CDR3 coding DNA: TGTGCCTGGAGTGTAAACACAGCTAACTATGGCTACACCTTC. Translation gives CAWSVNTANYGYTF.

V gene TRBV5-4 combines with J gene TRBJ2-3; maybe TRBD2 (5 bases). Germline CDR1 reads SGHNT; CDR2 reads YYREEE (reference sequence). Between the trimmed V and J ends, which lost 0 bases and 11 bases, there was a span of 16 bases. This CDR3 is built from 14 residues. CDR3 sequence (DNA): TGTGCCAGCAGCTTGGCCAGCGGCACGCCTCAGCAGTATTTT. This gives the protein CASSLASGTPQQYF.

This rearrangement joins TRBV9 to TRBJ2-5; 7 bases match TRBD2. This CDR3 is built from 13 residues. Looked up from germline, CDR1 is SGDLS and CDR2 is YYNGEE. V shed 7 bases, J shed 3 bases, and the junction held 6 bases outside the gene matches. The DNA for the CDR3 is TGTGCCAGCTCCGGACTAGAGAAAGAGACCCAGTACTTC. It is translated as CASSGLEKETQYF.

This clone has just a few counts. The chain combines TRBV28 with TRBJ1-6; TRBD1 is a possible D gene (6 bases). The V end was cut by 3 bases, the J end by 13 bases, with 16 bases between. CDR1 MDHEN and CDR2 SYDVKM come from the germline V gene. The CDR3 totals 14 residues. The CDR3 reads CASSLAGGGFPLHF. CDR3 DNA sequence: TGTGCCAGCAGTTTGGCGGGGGGCGGGTTCCCCCTCCACTTT. The full variable domain, completed using reference TRBV28 and TRBJ1-6, is DVKVTQSSRYLVKRTGEKVFLECVQDMDHENMFWYRQDPGLGLRLIYFSYDVKMKEKGDIPEGYSVSREKKERFSLILESASTNQTSMYLCASSLAGGGFPLHFGNGTRLTVT.

The chain joins TRBV5-6 to TRBJ1-2; D possibly corresponds to TRBD1 (5 bases). The germline V gene encodes CDR1 SGHDT and CDR2 YYEEEE. V lost 1 base, J lost 7 bases, and 8 bases lay in between. The CDR3 is made up of 12 amino acids. CDR3 nucleotides: TGTGCCAGCAGCTTGTCAGGGCCTGGCTACACCTTC. Translating it yields CASSLSGPGYTF.

This chain links TRBV6-5 with TRBJ1-2; the D is unclear. The CDR3 extends over 12 amino acids. The germline CDR1 and CDR2 sequences are MNHEY and SVGAGI. V lost 5 bases to trimming and J lost 8 bases, with 12 bases between them. CDR3 region: CASSRHLGGYTF. CDR3 nucleotide sequence: TGTGCCAGCAGTCGACACCTTGGGGGCTACACCTTC.

At least ten counts were recorded for this clone. The rearrangement uses TRBV24-1 and TRBJ2-3; the D gene is possibly TRBD2 (6 bases). The CDR3 has 15 amino acids. Germline V gives CDR1 KGHDR, CDR2 SFDVKD. The ends were cut back, 4 bases at V and 7 bases at J, with 17 bases in the middle. The CDR3 region has the DNA TGTGCCACCAGTGACCTAGGGGAGGACGTTTATACGCAGTATTTT. Translating it yields CATSDLGEDVYTQYF.

V and J are TRBV6-5 and TRBJ1-6, with a tentative D call TRBD1 (6 bases). CDR1 is MNHEY and CDR2 is SVGAGI in the germline V gene. The length of the CDR3 is 15 residues. V dropped 6 bases and J dropped 9 bases, with 18 bases sitting between them. In DNA form, the CDR3 reads TGTGCCAGCAGCCAGGGGACCCCAGGCTCTTCACCCCTCCACTTT. Encoded protein: CASSQGTPGSSPLHF.

This clone was found once. This chain uses TRBV5-1 with TRBJ2-7, with 8 bases lining up with TRBD1. Germline CDR1 reads SGHRS; CDR2 reads YFSETQ. V gave up 2 bases and J gave up 1 base; unmatched junction bases: 11. The CDR3 consists of 17 residues. This chain's CDR3 is CASSFKAPGTGSYEQYF. CDR3 coding DNA: TGCGCCAGCAGCTTTAAAGCTCCCGGGACAGGTTCCTACGAGCAGTACTTC.

The rearrangement links TRBV28 to TRBJ1-1; TRBD1 agrees at 7 bases. The germline V gene has CDR1 MDHEN and CDR2 SYDVKM. CDR3 length equals 14 residues. V dropped 7 bases and J dropped 1; count of bases not matched to a gene: 6. The CDR3, as DNA: TGTGCCAGCACCTTGGACAGGCCGAACACTGAAGCTTTCTTT. It codes for CASTLDRPNTEAFF.

The chain couples TRBV9 to TRBJ2-1; perhaps TRBD1 as D (6 bases). Germline CDR1 and CDR2: SGDLS and YYNGEE. V lost 4 bases and J lost 0, with 17 bases in between. The CDR3 spans 17 residues. The CDR3 DNA reads as TGTGCCAGCAGCCCAGGATCGGACAGCAGCTCCTACAATGAGCAGTTCTTC. This gives the protein CASSPGSDSSSYNEQFF.